A single sample gave rise to the 31 T cell receptor beta chains below, sequenced in a study of early stage breast cancer tumors (dated by TCRdb to 2016 to 2017). Library prep was done by the immunoSEQ multiplex PCR assay. TCRdb retrieved this table from immuneACCESS and kept in-frame rearrangements only. Not all clones are present; in checked studies, unresolved V genes account for under half, and no reason is known for the remainder. This sample lists roughly 49,000 clones; approximately 78% were detected once. In total, the top ten clones hold 3.4% of the sample. The sequencing input was blood. The receptors here all came from a person aged 40-50 years with breast cancer.

This clone was observed once. The chain joins TRBV4-1 to TRBJ2-7; 11 bases are shared with TRBD1. CDR3 length: 15 amino acids. CDR1 MGHRA and CDR2 YSYEKL come from the germline V gene. V was clipped by 8 bases and J by 7 bases; unmatched bases: 13. The CDR3 region has the DNA TGCGCCAGCGCTTCTAATGGACAGGGGGCGAGAGAGCAGTACTTC. Translated: CASASNGQGAREQYF.

This clone was seen a few times. CDR3 sequence reads: CASSLVLGSSEQYF. The DNA of the CDR3 is TGTGCCAGCAGCTTGGTTTTGGGGAGTTCCGAGCAGTACTTC. This chain links TRBV5-4 with TRBJ2-7, with D tentatively TRBD2 (5 bases). There are 14 residues in the CDR3. Trimming stripped 0 bases from V and 6 bases from J, with 13 bases between. From germline, CDR1 is SGHNT and CDR2 YYREEE (reference sequence).

This clone appeared a single time. The V gene is TRBV6-1, the J gene TRBJ1-5; 10 nucleotides line up with TRBD1. The CDR3 consists of 16 residues. With 2 bases clipped from V and 4 bases from J, the junction kept 5 bases outside the gene matches. CDR1 and CDR2 from the germline V gene are MNHNS and SASEGT. The CDR3 reads CASSERTGGGNQPQHF. CDR3 nucleotides: TGTGCCAGCAGTGAAAGGACAGGGGGTGGGAATCAGCCCCAGCATTTT.

V gene TRBV9 combines with J gene TRBJ2-1; D is unclear. CDR1 and CDR2 from the germline V gene are SGDLS and YYNGEE. Trimming removed 2 bases from V and 0 bases from J, with 6 bases in between. This CDR3 is built from 14 residues. DNA of the CDR3: TGTGCCAGCAGCGTCAGCGACTCCTACAATGAGCAGTTCTTC. Translating gives CASSVSDSYNEQFF.

The chain is built from TRBV4-1 and TRBJ2-5; 7 bases agree with TRBD1. This CDR3 is built from 14 residues. Germline CDR1 reads MGHRA; CDR2 reads YSYEKL. Trimming took 3 bases from V and 5 from J; bases not matched to a gene: 6. The CDR3 region has the DNA TGCGCCAGCAGCCACCCGACAGGGAAGGAGACCCAGTACTTC. Encoded protein: CASSHPTGKETQYF.

This clone was observed many times. The rearrangement uses TRBV6-1 and TRBJ2-7; no definite D call. Germline V gene lookup returns CDR1 MNHNS and CDR2 SASEGT. The CDR3 sequence is 14 residues long. Trimming left V 7 bases short and J 3 bases short, with 16 bases between. CDR3 sequence (DNA): TGTGCCAGCACCGAACGTGACGATATCTACGAGCAGTACTTC. This gives the protein CASTERDDIYEQYF.

The rearrangement uses TRBV7-9 and TRBJ1-1; TRBD1 is a possible D gene (5 bases). The germline gives CDR1 SEHNR, CDR2 FQNEAQ (reference sequence). CDR3 length: 15 amino acids. Trimming removed 5 bases at V and 1 base at J, with 14 bases between. The DNA of the CDR3 is TGTGCCAGCAGCGGCCCGGGCGGGGGGAACACTGAAGCTTTCTTT. It yields the protein CASSGPGGGNTEAFF.

V and J are TRBV29-1 and TRBJ2-2, with D possibly being TRBD1 or TRBD2 (5 bases each). Deletions cut 6 bases from V and 5 bases from J, with 16 bases between. Germline V gives CDR1 SQVTM, CDR2 ANQGSEA. CDR3 length: 14 residues. The CDR3 region is CSVDPGTPTGELFF. The CDR3 region has the DNA TGCAGCGTAGATCCCGGGACCCCAACCGGGGAGCTGTTTTTT.

This clone was seen a handful of times. V usage is TRBV7-2 and J usage is TRBJ1-4, with 7 nucleotides matching TRBD1. V gave up 5 bases and J gave up 8 bases; unmatched junction bases: 8. The CDR3 has 14 amino acids. Germline lookup yields CDR1 SGHTA and CDR2 FQGNSA. CDR3 in DNA: TGTGCCAGCAGCCGCACAGGGGTAGAGGAAAAACTGTTTTTT. Translated, it gives CASSRTGVEEKLFF.

The chain links TRBV19 to TRBJ1-1; the match to TRBD1 covers 7 bases. Germline trimming cut 5 bases from V and 10 bases from J; bases unmatched to any gene: 13. The CDR3 sequence is 14 residues long. Germline lookup yields CDR1 LNHDA and CDR2 SQIVND (reference sequence). The CDR3 sequence: CASSRRGQGGGAFF. The CDR3 DNA reads TGTGCCAGTAGTCGTCGCGGGCAGGGGGGGGGAGCTTTCTTT.

This chain joins TRBV7-9 and TRBJ2-7, with D unresolved. Germline CDR1 reads SEHNR; CDR2 reads FQNEAQ (reference sequence). CDR3 length: 15 residues. V gave up 2 bases and J gave up 3 bases, with 14 bases separating them. The CDR3 nucleotides read TGTGCCAGCAGCTTAAGCGCAGAAAGAAACTACGAGCAGTACTTC. Translated, it gives CASSLSAERNYEQYF.

This chain joins TRBV10-2 and TRBJ2-7; 9 bases fit TRBD2. V was clipped by 8 bases and J by 4 bases; unmatched bases: 9. Germline V lookup: CDR1 WSHSY, CDR2 SAAADI. CDR3 length: 14 amino acids. In nucleotides, the CDR3 is TGCGCCAGCCAGGGCGGGAGGGCCGCTTACGAGCAGTACTTC. It codes for CASQGGRAAYEQYF.

This chain joins TRBV20-1 and TRBJ1-4, with D possibly being TRBD1 (5 bases). In germline, CDR1 is DFQATT, CDR2 SNEGSKA (reference sequence). CDR3 length: 11 amino acids. V lost 6 bases, J lost 12 bases, and 14 bases lay in between. The CDR3: CSAGEGPQLFF. As DNA, the CDR3 is TGCAGTGCGGGGGAGGGGCCCCAACTGTTTTTT.

The J gene is TRBJ2-3, the V gene TRBV7-2, with unresolved D. Germline values: CDR1 SGHTA, CDR2 FQGNSA. This CDR3 comprises 13 residues. With 6 bases removed from V and 6 bases from J, the gap between germline ends came to 13 bases. CDR3 loop: CASSSGRIDTQYF. The CDR3 DNA is TGTGCCAGCAGTTCCGGGCGTATCGATACGCAGTATTTT.

This rearrangement joins TRBV2 to TRBJ1-2; no clear D gene. Looked up from germline, CDR1 is SNHLY and CDR2 is FYNNEI. CDR3 length: 15 amino acids. V gave up 7 bases and J gave up 0 bases, with 15 bases separating them. The CDR3 DNA reads TGTGCCAGCAACGAGTGGGCGAGTGCTAACTATGGCTACACCTTC. Translation gives CASNEWASANYGYTF.

CDR3 residues: CASSPTTYSGRGSTDTQYF. Written as DNA, the CDR3 is TGTGCCAGCAGCCCCACGACCTATAGCGGGAGAGGCAGCACAGATACGCAGTATTTT. The chain uses TRBV7-8 and TRBJ2-3, with 9 bases fitting TRBD2. The CDR3 runs 19 residues. Per germline, CDR1 SGHVS and CDR2 FQNEAQ. V gave up 5 bases and J gave up 0 bases; unmatched junction bases: 15.

This chain joins TRBV7-9 and TRBJ2-1, with TRBD1 matching over 8 bases. With V trimmed by 5 bases and J by 0 bases, 3 bases remained unmatched. The germline gives CDR1 SEHNR, CDR2 FQNEAQ (reference sequence). CDR3 size: 15 residues. CDR3 region: CASSTGTGSYNEQFF. DNA for the CDR3: TGTGCCAGCAGCACCGGGACAGGCTCCTACAATGAGCAGTTCTTC.

V and J are TRBV7-9 and TRBJ2-7; D remains ambiguous. V was pared by 5 bases and J by 4 bases, with 12 bases between. Germline-derived CDR1 and CDR2 are SEHNR and FQNEAQ (reference sequence). This CDR3 spans 13 amino acids. The CDR3 loop is CASSPNADYEQYF. CDR3 nucleotide sequence: TGTGCCAGCAGCCCAAACGCCGATTACGAGCAGTACTTC.

The chain combines TRBV11-2 with TRBJ1-1; perhaps TRBD1 as D (5 bases). The germline gives CDR1 SGHAT, CDR2 FQNNGV. The CDR3 has 14 residues. V was clipped by 3 bases and J by 1 base, with 9 bases between them. In nucleotides, the CDR3 is TGTGCCAGCAGCTTTGGGGGGGGGAACACTGAAGCTTTCTTT. Its protein is CASSFGGGNTEAFF. The full variable domain, in which reference TRBV11-2 and TRBJ1-1 provide the parts outside the CDR3, is EAGVAQSPRYKIIEKRQSVAFWCNPISGHATLYWYQQILGQGPKLLIQFQNNGVVDDSQLPKDRFSAERLKGVDSTLKIQPAKLEDSAVYLCASSFGGGNTEAFFGQGTRLTVV.

This CDR3 reads CASSPDPTAHYEQYF. As DNA, the CDR3 is TGTGCCAGCAGCCCGGATCCGACAGCCCACTACGAGCAGTACTTC. The V gene is TRBV9, the J gene TRBJ2-7, with a possible D match to TRBD1 (5 bases). The V gene's germline CDR1 is SGDLS and CDR2 YYNGEE. The CDR3 runs 15 residues. The V end was cut by 4 bases, the J end by 3 bases, with 17 bases between.

V is TRBV4-1 and J is TRBJ1-1; no clear D gene. Germline V gene lookup returns CDR1 MGHRA and CDR2 YSYEKL. The V and J ends lost 4 bases and 0 bases respectively, with 12 bases between them. This CDR3 contains 15 residues. The CDR3 is CASSPLAVVNTEAFF. In DNA form, the CDR3 reads TGCGCCAGCAGCCCGCTCGCAGTGGTGAACACTGAAGCTTTCTTT.

V gene TRBV6-5 combines with J gene TRBJ2-7, with D hard to call. Per the germline V gene, CDR1 is MNHEY and CDR2 is SVGAGI. V lost 0 bases, J lost 2 bases, and 11 bases lay in between. The CDR3 is 15 amino acids. The CDR3 loop reads CASSYSLDAAYEQYF. CDR3 nucleotides: TGTGCCAGCAGTTACTCGTTGGATGCTGCCTACGAGCAGTACTTC.

CDR3 in amino acids: CASSRTGAPLQDEQYF. The DNA for the CDR3 is TGTGCCAGCAGCCGGACAGGGGCCCCGCTACAGGACGAGCAGTACTTC. The chain links TRBV9 to TRBJ2-7; 9 bases align to TRBD1. CDR3 size: 16 residues. Germline V gene data show CDR1 as SGDLS and CDR2 as YYNGEE. The V and J ends lost 4 bases and 5 bases, in that order; junction bases with no gene match: 13.

This clone occurred once. The genes are TRBV19 and TRBJ1-2; no definite D call. Trimming stripped 4 bases from V and 4 bases from J, with 10 bases between. CDR1 LNHDA and CDR2 SQIVND come from the germline V gene (reference sequence). CDR3 length: 13 residues. The CDR3 DNA is TGTGCCAGTAGTAGAACAGCGGGCTATGGCTACACCTTC. Translating it yields CASSRTAGYGYTF.

This clone was observed a few times. This chain connects TRBV25-1 to TRBJ1-1; the match to TRBD1 covers 8 bases. The CDR3 length is 14 residues. V lost 4 bases, J lost 0 bases, and 1 base stayed unmatched. Per germline, CDR1 MGHDK and CDR2 SYGVNS. CDR3 in DNA: TGTGCCAGCAGTGTGACAGGGGTGAACACTGAAGCTTTCTTT. As protein: CASSVTGVNTEAFF.

This CDR3 is CASSYSWSLSSYEQYF. Written as DNA, the CDR3 is TGTGCCAGCAGTTACTCGTGGTCCCTCAGCTCCTACGAGCAGTACTTC. The rearrangement uses TRBV6-5 and TRBJ2-7; no definite D call. V lost 0 bases and J lost 0, with 12 bases in between. Germline CDR1 MNHEY, CDR2 SVGAGI. The length of the CDR3 is 16 residues.

The chain links TRBV6-5 to TRBJ1-3, with D hard to call. The germline V gene has CDR1 MNHEY and CDR2 SVGAGI. The CDR3 spans 14 residues. With 7 bases removed from V and 0 bases from J, the gap between germline ends came to 10 bases. The CDR3 here is CASTEGYSGNTIYF. CDR3 sequence (DNA): TGTGCCAGCACGGAGGGCTACTCTGGAAACACCATATATTTT.

This chain links TRBV5-6 with TRBJ2-3; D not certain. Per the germline V gene, CDR1 is SGHDT and CDR2 is YYEEEE. CDR3 length equals 18 residues. The ends were cut back, 5 bases at V and 0 bases at J, with 22 bases in the middle. The DNA for the CDR3 is TGTGCCAGCAGGGAAGACCGACCTAGGGTAACCAGCACAGATACGCAGTATTTT. Its protein product is CASREDRPRVTSTDTQYF.

The chain has TRBV11-2 and TRBJ2-5; TRBD2 might be the D (5 bases). There are 13 residues in the CDR3. The germline gives CDR1 SGHAT, CDR2 FQNNGV. Trimming shortened V by 1 base and J by 5 bases, and 8 bases separated the two germline ends. The CDR3 nucleotides are TGTGCCAGCAGCTTAGGACTAAAGGAGACCCAGTACTTC. As protein: CASSLGLKETQYF. Together with reference TRBV11-2 and TRBJ2-5, the CDR3 gives the full variable domain: EAGVAQSPRYKIIEKRQSVAFWCNPISGHATLYWYQQILGQGPKLLIQFQNNGVVDDSQLPKDRFSAERLKGVDSTLKIQPAKLEDSAVYLCASSLGLKETQYFGPGTRLLVL.

This sequence joins TRBV4-1 and TRBJ2-5; D is unresolved. Trimming removed 4 bases from V and 5 bases from J, with 17 bases in between. Germline V gene lookup returns CDR1 MGHRA and CDR2 YSYEKL. This CDR3 contains 15 residues. The CDR3 DNA follows: TGCGCCAGCAGCCGCACCGGCGGCGTCCGGGAGACCCAGTACTTC. Translated: CASSRTGGVRETQYF.

This chain uses TRBV27 with TRBJ2-4, with TRBD2 identical over 8 bases. The CDR3 totals 16 residues. Germline V CDR1 and CDR2: MNHEY, SMNVEV (reference sequence). V dropped 4 bases and J dropped 9; count of bases not matched to a gene: 14. In DNA form, the CDR3 reads TGTGCCAGCAGTTGGGGGGGTGGCGGGAGGAAGAGCATTCAGTACTTC. Translation: CASSWGGGGRKSIQYF.